These 25 T cell receptor beta chains were sequenced from one sample in a study of response to subunit inactivated influenza vaccine. TCRdb recomputed calls from the RT-PCR reads with MiXCR, one row per CDR3 protein. Of around 540,000 distinct CDR3 sequences listed, roughly 12% are singletons. The source was PBMCs from blood, collected on the day of vaccination. These receptors originate from a man aged 45-65 years who received an inactivated influenza vaccine.

This clonotype turned up a few times. The chain joins TRBV21-1 to TRBJ2-2; the table's D call, TRBD1, has no DNA check behind it. TRBV21-1 is a pseudogene. CDR3 size: 16 residues. The CDR3 nucleotides read TGTGCCAGCAGCACCAGGGACCCCACTGGCACCGGGGAGCTGTTTTTT. This translates into CASSTRDPTGTGELFF.

V and J are TRBV18 and TRBJ2-7; 7 bases are a match to TRBD1. V gave up 2 bases and J gave up 1 base; unmatched junction bases: 2. The CDR3 is 14 amino acids. Germline V gives CDR1 KGHSH, CDR2 LQKENI. The CDR3 is CASSPVGQSYEQYF. CDR3 DNA: TGTGCCAGCTCACCAGTGGGACAGTCCTACGAGCAGTACTTC.

This clonotype was seen a handful of times. This chain links TRBV20-1 with TRBJ2-7; D might be TRBD2 (5 bases). The CDR3 is 13 amino acids. The V gene lost 3 bases and the J gene lost 2 bases, with 11 bases spanning the gap. Per germline, CDR1 DFQATT and CDR2 SNEGSKA (reference sequence). This CDR3 reads CSASETTTYEQYF. The CDR3 DNA reads as TGCAGTGCTAGCGAGACTACTACCTACGAGCAGTACTTC.

This clonotype has just one count. A much more abundant neighbour one base away suggests this may be a read error. The J gene is TRBJ2-1, the V gene TRBV20-1, with D possibly being TRBD1 (6 bases). CDR3 size: 15 residues. Germline V lookup: CDR1 DFQATT, CDR2 SNEGSKA (reference sequence). For the CDR3, the DNA is TGCAGTGCTAGAGACGACAGGTACACCGACGATGAGCAGCTCTTC. Its translation: CSARDDRYTDDEQLF.

The V and J genes are TRBV7-2 and TRBJ2-5; no clear D. Germline CDR1 reads SGHTA; CDR2 reads FQGNSA. V lost 2 bases, J lost 5 bases, and 9 bases lay in between. This CDR3 region has 13 residues. The DNA for the CDR3 is TGTGCCAGCAGCTTAAAGGGTCTGGAGACCCAGTACTTC. Encoded protein: CASSLKGLETQYF.

This clonotype was picked up many times. The chain carries TRBV29-1 and TRBJ2-1; a weak D match, TRBD1 (7 bases). The germline gives CDR1 SQVTM, CDR2 ANQGSEA. The CDR3 has 15 amino acids. V gave up 3 bases and J gave up 4 bases, with 16 bases separating them. CDR3 residues: CSVDAGQSYYNEQFF. Written as DNA, the CDR3 is TGCAGCGTTGACGCGGGACAGAGCTATTACAATGAGCAGTTCTTC.

Many counts were recorded for this clonotype. This chain uses TRBV20-1 with TRBJ2-7, with TRBD1 identical over 7 bases. The germline V gene encodes CDR1 DFQATT and CDR2 SNEGSKA (reference sequence). The CDR3 length is 14 residues. With 6 bases clipped from V and 1 base from J, the junction kept 9 bases outside the gene matches. The CDR3 DNA reads as TGCAGTGCCCCTCGACAGGGCCATTCCTACGAGCAGTACTTC. Amino acids: CSAPRQGHSYEQYF.

The genes are TRBV20-1 and TRBJ2-3; TRBD2 agrees at 11 bases. Unmatched junction bases numbered 4, after V lost 2 bases and J lost 3 bases. There are 15 residues in the CDR3. CDR1 DFQATT and CDR2 SNEGSKA come from the germline V gene (reference sequence). The CDR3 is CSARLAGGGTDTQYF. The DNA of the CDR3 is TGCAGTGCTAGACTAGCGGGAGGAGGTACAGATACGCAGTATTTT.

This clonotype has only a few counts. A much larger clone is a single base away; this may be a read error. The chain combines TRBV7-2 with TRBJ2-3; D perhaps matches TRBD2 (5 bases). CDR3 length: 14 residues. The germline gives CDR1 SGHTA, CDR2 FQGNSA. V lost 3 bases to trimming and J lost 0 bases, with 7 bases between them. This chain's CDR3 is CASSFGLSTDTQYF. The CDR3 nucleotides read TGTGCCAGCAGCTTCGGACTTAGCACAGATACGCAGTATTTT. Full variable domain (outside the CDR3, taken from reference TRBV7-2 and TRBJ2-3): GAGVSQSPSNKVTEKGKDVELRCDPISGHTALYWYRQSLGQGLEFLIYFQGNSAPDKSGLPSDRFSAERTGGSVSTLTIQRTQQEDSAVYLCASSFGLSTDTQYFGPGTRLTVL.

The sample holds a few counts of this clonotype. The chain has TRBV5-1 and TRBJ2-5, with 7 bases lining up with TRBD2. J gave up 4 bases and V 5 bases, and 8 bases lay outside the gene matches. CDR3 length: 14 amino acids. From germline, CDR1 is SGHRS and CDR2 YFSETQ. CDR3 bases: TGCGCCAGCAGTTCCGGGCGGGAGAGAGAGACCCAGTACTTC. Its translation is CASSSGRERETQYF.

The chain combines TRBV20-1 with TRBJ2-5; D gene ambiguous. The V and J ends lost 4 bases and 0 bases respectively, with 15 bases between them. Germline-derived CDR1 and CDR2 are DFQATT and SNEGSKA (reference sequence). The CDR3 runs to 15 residues. Here the CDR3 reads CSATLLEWDQETQYF. CDR3 nucleotides: TGCAGTGCTACCCTACTGGAGTGGGACCAAGAGACCCAGTACTTC.

For the CDR3, the DNA is TGTGCCAGCAGCTTATTCGGGGGGCGGACTAACTATGGCTACACCTTC. Protein: CASSLFGGRTNYGYTF. The V and J genes are TRBV11-2 and TRBJ1-2, with D tentatively TRBD1 (6 bases). Germline V lookup: CDR1 SGHAT, CDR2 FQNNGV. V lost 2 bases to trimming and J lost 0 bases, with 13 bases between them. This CDR3 is 16 amino acids long.

V gene TRBV20-1 combines with J gene TRBJ2-2; 11 positions agree with TRBD2. The CDR3 spans 15 residues. Germline CDR1 DFQATT, CDR2 SNEGSKA (reference sequence). V gave up 4 bases and J gave up 5 bases; unmatched junction bases: 6. The CDR3 nucleotides read TGCAGTGCTACTTTAGCGGGGGGGCGGACCGGGGAGCTGTTTTTT. Amino acids: CSATLAGGRTGELFF.

The chain employs TRBV7-2 and TRBJ2-5; the D gene is possibly TRBD2 (6 bases). The CDR3 has 16 amino acids. Trimming left V 3 bases short and J 5 bases short, with 19 bases between. Germline V gene lookup returns CDR1 SGHTA and CDR2 FQGNSA. The CDR3: CASSFSSQGAGETQYF. The CDR3 DNA sequence: TGTGCCAGCAGCTTTTCGTCTCAGGGCGCGGGGGAGACCCAGTACTTC.

The chain uses TRBV5-1 and TRBJ1-1, with 8 bases matching TRBD1. The V segment lost 1 base and the J segment 7 bases; nucleotides outside the gene matches: 12. Germline CDR1 reads SGHRS; CDR2 reads YFSETQ. This CDR3 spans 16 amino acids. CDR3 residues: CASSLSGTGTAGEAFF. The DNA for the CDR3 is TGCGCCAGCAGCTTGTCGGGGACAGGCACAGCGGGTGAAGCTTTCTTT. Combining the CDR3 with reference TRBV5-1 and TRBJ1-1 gives the whole variable domain KAGVTQTPRYLIKTRGQQVTLSCSPISGHRSVSWYQQTPGQGLQFLFEYFSETQRNKGNFPGRFSGRQFSNSRSEMNVSTLELGDSALYLCASSLSGTGTAGEAFFGQGTRLTVV.

This clonotype has ten or more counts. The chain uses TRBV7-2 and TRBJ2-3, with unresolved D. CDR1 SGHTA and CDR2 FQGNSA come from the germline V gene. The V and J ends lost 3 bases and 6 bases respectively, with 10 bases between them. There are 13 residues in the CDR3. CDR3 bases: TGTGCCAGCAGCTTTTACACGGCCGATACGCAGTATTTT. This codes for CASSFYTADTQYF.

The chain uses TRBV4-2 and TRBJ2-7; D unresolved. Germline V gives CDR1 LGHNA, CDR2 YNFKEQ. The CDR3 has 14 residues. V gave up 1 base and J gave up 3 bases, with 10 bases separating them. The CDR3 DNA follows: TGTGCCAGCAGCCAAGCAGGTTCCGGCTACGAGCAGTACTTC. Its protein is CASSQAGSGYEQYF.

This clonotype has at least ten counts. The chain combines TRBV7-9 with TRBJ2-3; TRBD1 might be the D (6 bases). The germline V and J ends were trimmed by 4 bases and 0 bases, with 8 bases remaining between them. From germline, CDR1 is SEHNR and CDR2 FQNEAQ (reference sequence). This CDR3 contains 14 residues. The CDR3 DNA reads TGTGCCAGCAGCTCAACAGGGAGCACAGATACGCAGTATTTT. Translating gives CASSSTGSTDTQYF.

J is TRBJ2-7 and V is TRBV5-5; TRBD2 agrees at 11 bases. Germline values: CDR1 SGHKS, CDR2 YYEKEE (reference sequence). The CDR3 contains 16 residues. J gave up 2 bases and V 3 bases, and 7 bases lay outside the gene matches. DNA for the CDR3: TGTGCCAGCAGCTCTATAGCGGGAGGGCCCACCTACGAGCAGTACTTC. Translation: CASSSIAGGPTYEQYF.

The chain has TRBV12-3 or TRBV12-4 and TRBJ1-2; D remains ambiguous. The CDR3 has 13 residues. Trimming removed 5 bases from V and 8 bases from J, with 15 bases in between. CDR3 loop: CASSPPQRSGYTF. The CDR3 coding sequence is TGTGCCAGCAGTCCTCCGCAGAGGTCGGGCTACACCTTC.

The chain combines TRBV3-1 with TRBJ2-2; D not certain. The V and J ends lost 0 bases and 9 bases respectively, with 11 bases between them. The CDR3 consists of 14 residues. Looked up from germline, CDR1 is LGHDT and CDR2 is YNNKEL (reference sequence). Written as DNA, the CDR3 is TGTGCCAGCAGCCAAGATTCTGTGGGCCGGGAGCTGTTTTTT. Amino acids: CASSQDSVGRELFF.

This clonotype turned up a few times. This chain connects TRBV7-9 to TRBJ2-3; 7 nucleotides align to TRBD2. This CDR3 contains 16 residues. The germline V gene has CDR1 SEHNR and CDR2 FQNEAQ (reference sequence). V was clipped by 5 bases and J by 4 bases; unmatched bases: 12. CDR3 residues: CASSNGGRVPSDTQYF. The CDR3, as DNA: TGTGCCAGCAGCAACGGAGGGAGGGTTCCCTCAGATACGCAGTATTTT. Together with reference TRBV7-9 and TRBJ2-3, the CDR3 gives the full variable domain: DTGVSQNPRHKITKRGQNVTFRCDPISEHNRLYWYRQTLGQGPEFLTYFQNEAQLEKSRLLSDRFSAERPKGSFSTLEIQRTEQGDSAMYLCASSNGGRVPSDTQYFGPGTRLTVL.

The chain joins TRBV7-9 to TRBJ2-2, with 9 bases identical to TRBD1. The CDR3 runs 17 residues. Germline CDR1 and CDR2: SEHNR and FQNEAQ (reference sequence). Trimming cost V 5 bases and J 5 bases; bases outside gene matches: 12. The CDR3 spells CASSTQTDRGITGELFF. In nucleotides, the CDR3 is TGTGCCAGCAGCACCCAAACTGACAGGGGGATAACCGGGGAGCTGTTTTTT.

This sequence joins TRBV5-4 and TRBJ2-3; D possibly corresponds to TRBD2 (6 bases). Deletions cut 3 bases from V and 0 bases from J, with 11 bases between. Germline-derived CDR1 and CDR2 are SGHNT and YYREEE (reference sequence). This CDR3 region has 15 residues. The CDR3 reads CASSWGLTSTDTQYF. In DNA form, the CDR3 reads TGTGCCAGCAGCTGGGGACTGACAAGCACAGATACGCAGTATTTT.

This clonotype was detected ten times or more. The CDR3 DNA sequence: TGTGCCAGCAGACTTCAGGGGGCCCGGGAGCTGTTTTTT. Residues: CASRLQGARELFF. The chain joins TRBV6-1 to TRBJ2-2, with 8 bases lining up with TRBD1. Germline CDR1 reads MNHNS; CDR2 reads SASEGT. The CDR3 contains 13 residues. V shed 6 bases, J shed 9 bases, and the junction held 6 bases outside the gene matches.